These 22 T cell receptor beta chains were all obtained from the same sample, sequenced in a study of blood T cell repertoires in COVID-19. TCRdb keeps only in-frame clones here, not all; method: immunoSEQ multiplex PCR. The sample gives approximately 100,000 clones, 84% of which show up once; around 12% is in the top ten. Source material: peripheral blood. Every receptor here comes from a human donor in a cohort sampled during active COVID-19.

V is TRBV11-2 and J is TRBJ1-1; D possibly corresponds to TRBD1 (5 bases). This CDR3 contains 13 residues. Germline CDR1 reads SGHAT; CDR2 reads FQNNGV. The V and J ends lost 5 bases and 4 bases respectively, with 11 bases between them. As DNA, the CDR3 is TGTGCCAGCAGCCCCGCGGGGGGCACTGAAGCTTTCTTT. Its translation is CASSPAGGTEAFF.

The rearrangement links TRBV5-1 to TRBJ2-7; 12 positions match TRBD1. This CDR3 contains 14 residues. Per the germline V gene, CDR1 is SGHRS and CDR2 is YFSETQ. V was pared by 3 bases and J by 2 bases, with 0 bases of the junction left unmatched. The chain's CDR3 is CASSWDRGPYEQYF. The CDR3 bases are TGCGCCAGCAGCTGGGACAGGGGGCCCTACGAGCAGTACTTC. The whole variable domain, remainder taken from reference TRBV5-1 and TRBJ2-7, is KAGVTQTPRYLIKTRGQQVTLSCSPISGHRSVSWYQQTPGQGLQFLFEYFSETQRNKGNFPGRFSGRQFSNSRSEMNVSTLELGDSALYLCASSWDRGPYEQYFGPGTRLTVT.

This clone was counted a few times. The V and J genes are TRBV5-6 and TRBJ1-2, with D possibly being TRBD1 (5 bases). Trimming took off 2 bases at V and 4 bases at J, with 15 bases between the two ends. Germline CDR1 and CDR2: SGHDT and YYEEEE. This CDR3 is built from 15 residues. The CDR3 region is CASSFSSTDRYGYTF. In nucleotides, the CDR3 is TGTGCCAGCAGCTTCTCCTCGACAGACCGCTATGGCTACACCTTC.

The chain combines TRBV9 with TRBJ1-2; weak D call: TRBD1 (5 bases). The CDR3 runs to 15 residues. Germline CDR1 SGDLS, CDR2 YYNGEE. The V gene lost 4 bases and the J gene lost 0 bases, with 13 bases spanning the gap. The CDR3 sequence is CASSTDGGANYGYTF. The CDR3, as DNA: TGTGCCAGCAGCACAGATGGGGGGGCTAACTATGGCTACACCTTC. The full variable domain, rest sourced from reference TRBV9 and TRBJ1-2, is DSGVTQTPKHLITATGQRVTLRCSPRSGDLSVYWYQQSLDQGLQFLIQYYNGEERAKGNILERFSAQQFPDLHSELNLSSLELGDSALYFCASSTDGGANYGYTFGSGTRLTVV.

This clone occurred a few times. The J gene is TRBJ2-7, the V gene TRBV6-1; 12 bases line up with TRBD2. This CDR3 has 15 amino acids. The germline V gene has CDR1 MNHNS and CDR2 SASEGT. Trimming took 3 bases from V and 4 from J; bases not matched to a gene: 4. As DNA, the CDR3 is TGTGCCAGCAGTGAGGGCGGACTAGCGGGGTACGAGCAGTACTTC. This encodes CASSEGGLAGYEQYF.

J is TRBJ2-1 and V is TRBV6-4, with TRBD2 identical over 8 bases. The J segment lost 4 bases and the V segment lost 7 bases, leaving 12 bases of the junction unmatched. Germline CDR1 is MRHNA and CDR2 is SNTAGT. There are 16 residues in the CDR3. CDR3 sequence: CASMGNGGAKYNEQFF. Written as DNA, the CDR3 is TGTGCCAGCATGGGGAACGGGGGGGCGAAGTACAATGAGCAGTTCTTC.

The CDR3 DNA follows: TGCGCCAGCAGCTTGCAAGCCCAGGGGGCGGAGACCCAGTACTTC. Its translation is CASSLQAQGAETQYF. The rearrangement links TRBV5-1 to TRBJ2-5; 8 bases line up with TRBD1. CDR1 and CDR2 (germline): SGHRS, YFSETQ. Losses at the gene ends were 1 base for V and 5 bases for J; bases not matched to a gene: 7. The CDR3 totals 15 residues.

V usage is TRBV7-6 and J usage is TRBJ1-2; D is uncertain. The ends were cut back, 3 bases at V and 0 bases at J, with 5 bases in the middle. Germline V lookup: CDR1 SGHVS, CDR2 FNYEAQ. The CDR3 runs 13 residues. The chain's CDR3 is CASSFAANYGYTF. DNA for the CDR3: TGTGCCAGCAGCTTTGCGGCTAACTATGGCTACACCTTC.

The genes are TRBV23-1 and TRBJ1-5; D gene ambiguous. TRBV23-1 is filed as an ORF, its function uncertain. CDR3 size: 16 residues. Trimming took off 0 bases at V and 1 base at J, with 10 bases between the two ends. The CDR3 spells CASSQSREKSNQPQHF. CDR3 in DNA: TGCGCCAGCAGTCAATCGAGGGAGAAGAGCAATCAGCCCCAGCATTTT.

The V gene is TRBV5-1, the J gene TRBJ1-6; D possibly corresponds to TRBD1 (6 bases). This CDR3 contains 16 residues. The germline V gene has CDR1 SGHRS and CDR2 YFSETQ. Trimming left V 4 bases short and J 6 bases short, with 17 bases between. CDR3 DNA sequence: TGCGCCAGCAGCCTAGCCGAGGGCAGGGGTAATTCACCCCTCCACTTT. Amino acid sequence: CASSLAEGRGNSPLHF.

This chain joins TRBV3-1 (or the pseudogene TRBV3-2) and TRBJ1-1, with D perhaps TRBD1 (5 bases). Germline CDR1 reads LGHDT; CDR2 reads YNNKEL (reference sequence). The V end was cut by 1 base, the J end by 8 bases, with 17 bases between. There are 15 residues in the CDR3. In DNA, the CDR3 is TGTGCCAGCAGCCAAGGTGGGGCGATAAGGGAAGAAGCTTTCTTT. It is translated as CASSQGGAIREEAFF.

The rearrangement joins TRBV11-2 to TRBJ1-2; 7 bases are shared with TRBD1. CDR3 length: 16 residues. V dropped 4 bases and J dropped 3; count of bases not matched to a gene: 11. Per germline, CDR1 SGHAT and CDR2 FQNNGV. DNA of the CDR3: TGTGCCAGCAGCTCCCAGAGGAGACAGGGTGACTATGGCTACACCTTC. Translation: CASSSQRRQGDYGYTF.

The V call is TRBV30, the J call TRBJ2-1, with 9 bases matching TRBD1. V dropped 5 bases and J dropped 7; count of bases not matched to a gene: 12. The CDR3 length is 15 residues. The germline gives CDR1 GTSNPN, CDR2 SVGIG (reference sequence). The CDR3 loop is CAWWPVGQGRNEQFF. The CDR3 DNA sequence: TGTGCCTGGTGGCCCGTGGGACAGGGAAGGAATGAGCAGTTCTTC.

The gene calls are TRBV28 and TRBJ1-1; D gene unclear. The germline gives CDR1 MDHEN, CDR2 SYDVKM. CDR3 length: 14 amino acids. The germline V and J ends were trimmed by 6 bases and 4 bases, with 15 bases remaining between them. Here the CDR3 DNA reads TGTGCCAGCAGACCCGGCACACGGGGCACTGAAGCTTTCTTT. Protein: CASRPGTRGTEAFF.

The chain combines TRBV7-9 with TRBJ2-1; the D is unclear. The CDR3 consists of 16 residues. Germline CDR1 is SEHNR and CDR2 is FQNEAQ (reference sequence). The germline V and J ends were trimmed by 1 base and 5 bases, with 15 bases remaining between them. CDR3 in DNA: TGTGCCAGCAGCTTAGGATTGATTTGGCAGAACAATGAGCAGTTCTTC. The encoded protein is CASSLGLIWQNNEQFF.

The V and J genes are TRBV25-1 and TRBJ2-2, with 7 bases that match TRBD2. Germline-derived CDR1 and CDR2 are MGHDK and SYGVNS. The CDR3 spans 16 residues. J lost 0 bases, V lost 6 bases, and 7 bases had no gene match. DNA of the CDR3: TGTGCCAGCAGGCCCCCCAGCGGGGCGAACACCGGGGAGCTGTTTTTT. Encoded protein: CASRPPSGANTGELFF.

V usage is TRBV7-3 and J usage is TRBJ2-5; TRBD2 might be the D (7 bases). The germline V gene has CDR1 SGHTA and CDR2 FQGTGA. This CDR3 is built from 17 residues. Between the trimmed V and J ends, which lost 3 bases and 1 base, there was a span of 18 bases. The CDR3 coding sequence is TGTGCCAGCAGCTTGGGCGTGGTCGCGGGGGCCCAAGAGACCCAGTACTTC. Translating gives CASSLGVVAGAQETQYF.

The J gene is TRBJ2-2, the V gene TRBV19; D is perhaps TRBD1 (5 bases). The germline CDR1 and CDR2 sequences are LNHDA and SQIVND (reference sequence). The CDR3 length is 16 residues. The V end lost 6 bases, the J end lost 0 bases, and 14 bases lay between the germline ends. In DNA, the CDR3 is TGTGCCAGTAGCCAAAGGGCAGGGTCGAACACCGGGGAGCTGTTTTTT. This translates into CASSQRAGSNTGELFF.

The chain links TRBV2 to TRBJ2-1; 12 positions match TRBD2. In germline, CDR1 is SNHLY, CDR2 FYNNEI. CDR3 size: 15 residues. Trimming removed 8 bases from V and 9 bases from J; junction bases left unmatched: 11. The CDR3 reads CASGYLAGGLGEQFF. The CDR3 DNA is TGTGCCAGCGGATACCTAGCGGGGGGGCTGGGTGAGCAGTTCTTC.

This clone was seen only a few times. The CDR3: CASSQDRGPGNTIYF. The CDR3 region has the DNA TGTGCCAGTAGTCAAGACAGGGGGCCTGGAAACACCATATATTTT. The chain joins TRBV19 to TRBJ1-3; 10 bases align to TRBD1. J gave up 2 bases and V 5 bases, and 3 bases lay outside the gene matches. Germline V gives CDR1 LNHDA, CDR2 SQIVND (reference sequence). CDR3 length: 15 amino acids.

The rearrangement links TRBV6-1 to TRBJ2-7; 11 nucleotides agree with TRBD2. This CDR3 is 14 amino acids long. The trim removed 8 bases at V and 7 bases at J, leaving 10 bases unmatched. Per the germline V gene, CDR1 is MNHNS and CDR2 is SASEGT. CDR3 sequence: CASRWGASGGEQYF. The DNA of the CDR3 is TGTGCCAGCCGTTGGGGCGCTAGCGGGGGGGAGCAGTACTTC.

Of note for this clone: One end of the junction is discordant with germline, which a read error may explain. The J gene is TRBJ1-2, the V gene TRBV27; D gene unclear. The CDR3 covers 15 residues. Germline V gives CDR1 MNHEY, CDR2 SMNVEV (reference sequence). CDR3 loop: CASSSSRDSPYVRAF. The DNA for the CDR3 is TGTGCCAGCAGTTCCTCACGCGACTCCCCTTATGTGAGGGCCTTC.